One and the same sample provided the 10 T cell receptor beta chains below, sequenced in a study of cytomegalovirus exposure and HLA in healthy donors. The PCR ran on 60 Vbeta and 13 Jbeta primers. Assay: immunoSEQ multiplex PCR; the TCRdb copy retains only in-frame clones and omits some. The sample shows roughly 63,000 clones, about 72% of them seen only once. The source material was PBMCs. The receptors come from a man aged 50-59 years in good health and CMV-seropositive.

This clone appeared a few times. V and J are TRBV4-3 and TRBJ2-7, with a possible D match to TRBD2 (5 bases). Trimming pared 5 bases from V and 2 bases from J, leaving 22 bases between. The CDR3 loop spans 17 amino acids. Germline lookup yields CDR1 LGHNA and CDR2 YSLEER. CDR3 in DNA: TGCGCCAGCAGCAGATACTCCGGGGAAACCTCCCCCTACGAGCAGTACTTC. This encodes CASSRYSGETSPYEQYF.

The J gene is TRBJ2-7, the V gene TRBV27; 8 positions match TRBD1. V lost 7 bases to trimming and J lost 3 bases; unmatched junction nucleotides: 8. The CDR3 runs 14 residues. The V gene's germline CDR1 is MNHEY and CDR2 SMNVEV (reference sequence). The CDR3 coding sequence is TGTGCCAGCAAAATCCGACAGGGGAGCTACGAGCAGTACTTC. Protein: CASKIRQGSYEQYF.

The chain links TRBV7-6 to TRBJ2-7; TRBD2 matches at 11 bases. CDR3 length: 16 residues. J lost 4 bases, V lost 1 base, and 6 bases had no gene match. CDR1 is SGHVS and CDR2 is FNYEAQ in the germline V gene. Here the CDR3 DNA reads TGTGCCAGCAGCTTAGAGCCTGGGACTAGCGGATACGAGCAGTACTTC. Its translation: CASSLEPGTSGYEQYF.

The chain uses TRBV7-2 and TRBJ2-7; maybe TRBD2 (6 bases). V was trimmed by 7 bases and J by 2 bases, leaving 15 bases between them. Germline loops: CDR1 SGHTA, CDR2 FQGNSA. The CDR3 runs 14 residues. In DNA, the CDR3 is TGTGCCAGCACCCCAGGGACTGGCCCCTACGAGCAGTACTTC. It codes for CASTPGTGPYEQYF.

CDR3: CASSSHEARGKRSPLHF. The CDR3 region has the DNA TGTGCCAGCAGCTCCCATGAGGCGCGGGGAAAAAGGTCACCCCTCCACTTT. The genes are TRBV7-9 and TRBJ1-6, with D hard to call. The CDR3 spans 17 residues. V was pared by 4 bases and J by 10 bases, with 23 bases between. The germline V gene encodes CDR1 SEHNR and CDR2 FQNEAQ (reference sequence).

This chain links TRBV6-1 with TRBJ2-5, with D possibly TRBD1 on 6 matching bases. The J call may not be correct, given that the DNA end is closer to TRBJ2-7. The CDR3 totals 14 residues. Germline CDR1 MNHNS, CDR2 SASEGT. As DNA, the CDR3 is TGTGCCAGCAGTGGGACAGCTAGCTCCTACGAGCAGTACTTC. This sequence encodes CASSGTASSYEQYF.

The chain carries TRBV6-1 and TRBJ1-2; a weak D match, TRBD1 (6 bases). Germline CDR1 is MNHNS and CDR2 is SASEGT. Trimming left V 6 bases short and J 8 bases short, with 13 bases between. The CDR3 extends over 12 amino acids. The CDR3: CASSYRVGGYTF. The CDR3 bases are TGTGCCAGCAGCTACAGGGTTGGCGGCTACACCTTC.

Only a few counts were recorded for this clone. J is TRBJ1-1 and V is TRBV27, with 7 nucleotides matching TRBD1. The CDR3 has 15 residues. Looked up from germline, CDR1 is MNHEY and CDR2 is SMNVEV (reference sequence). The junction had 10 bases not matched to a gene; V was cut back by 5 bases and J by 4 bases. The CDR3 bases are TGTGCCAGCAGTCTCCGGACAGGTATACTCACTGAAGCTTTCTTT. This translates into CASSLRTGILTEAFF.

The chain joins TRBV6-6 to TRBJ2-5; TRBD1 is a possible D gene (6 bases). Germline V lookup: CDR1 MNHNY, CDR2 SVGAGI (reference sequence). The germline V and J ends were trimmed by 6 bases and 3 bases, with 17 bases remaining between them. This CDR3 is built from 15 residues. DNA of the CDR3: TGTGCCAGCAGCCTACAGGGCCTTGCGGAAGAGACCCAGTACTTC. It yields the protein CASSLQGLAEETQYF.

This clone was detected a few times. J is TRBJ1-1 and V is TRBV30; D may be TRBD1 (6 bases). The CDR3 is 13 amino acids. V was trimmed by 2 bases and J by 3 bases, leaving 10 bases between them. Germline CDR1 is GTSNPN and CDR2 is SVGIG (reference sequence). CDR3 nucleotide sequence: TGTGCCTGGAGTCTACAGGGAGACACTGAAGCTTTCTTT. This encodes CAWSLQGDTEAFF. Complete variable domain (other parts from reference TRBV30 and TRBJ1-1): SQTIHQWPATLVQPVGSPLSLECTVEGTSNPNLYWYRQAAGRGLQLLFYSVGIGQISSEVPQNLSASRPQDRQFILSSKKLLLSDSGFYLCAWSLQGDTEAFFGQGTRLTVV.